Sequencing of this TCR beta chain was carried out in a study of human thymus T cells. Study-level findings and limits: Thymic and blood repertoires seemed to show skewed V and J gene use. Overlap was high between thymic repertoires from unrelated individuals, as reported in related research.

Profiled with immunoSEQ multiplex PCR; TCRdb holds only in-frame clones, not every one. Among 60,000 to 75,000 clones, roughly 94% were seen once, and the ten largest hold about 0.032%. Comment on this clone: The antigen is unknown.

Resected material from corrective heart surgery provided the thymus tissue analysed. Sequences were obtained from thymus tissue. The sequence was obtained from a girl under three years old with a congenital heart defect but otherwise immunologically healthy.

CDR3 nucleotides: TGTGCCAGCAGGGAAATTATTCCGATGGAGACCCAGTACTTC. It yields the protein CASREIIPMETQYF. V gene TRBV7-9 combines with J gene TRBJ2-5; unclear D gene. Germline lookup yields CDR1 SEHNR and CDR2 FQNEAQ (reference sequence). The CDR3 length is 14 residues. V was cut by 6 bases and J by 5 bases, with 16 bases left in between.